This TCR beta chain was observed in a study of blood T cell repertoires in COVID-19. The cohort comprised adults aged about 18 to 89 years residing in under 25 US areas. Each recovered donor of Cohort 3 presented with two negative PCRs, clearance, or symptom resolution. The CDR3 runs 13 residues. Germline CDR1 and CDR2: MNHEY and SVGAGI. Unmatched junction bases numbered 4, after V lost 8 bases and J lost 3 bases. Only in-frame clones appear in the TCRdb table, and some are missing; sequencing was by immunoSEQ multiplex PCR. The table lists around 140,000 clones, around 87% of them singletons, with around 11% in the top ten.

The sample was PBMCs or T cells enriched from blood (not recorded which). The clonotype was recovered from a man aged 60 to 69 who had recovered from COVID-19. V and J are TRBV6-5 and TRBJ1-5; 7 bases map to TRBD1. The DNA for the CDR3 is TGTGCCAGCCGGGGACAGAACAATCAGCCCCAGCATTTT. Translating gives CASRGQNNQPQHF.